A single T cell receptor (beta chain) is shown here with its context. This sample is part of a study of identical twins. The CDR3 consists of 12 residues. Trimming removed 6 bases at V and 6 bases at J, with 11 bases between. TCRdb fed the 5' RACE reads into MiXCR, producing one record per CDR3 protein. The table includes 450,000 or so distinct CDR3 sequences, more than 13% detected once. These sequences were also reported in another study, on yellow fever vaccine responses in identical twins.

The chain is built from TRBV12-3 or TRBV12-4 and TRBJ1-1, with no clear D. This receptor was taken from a woman younger than 30 in good health. The sequenced material came from CD4+ T cells sorted from blood. The CDR3 is CASSPPPSEAFF. The CDR3 nucleotides read TGTGCCAGCAGCCCCCCCCCTTCTGAAGCTTTCTTT.